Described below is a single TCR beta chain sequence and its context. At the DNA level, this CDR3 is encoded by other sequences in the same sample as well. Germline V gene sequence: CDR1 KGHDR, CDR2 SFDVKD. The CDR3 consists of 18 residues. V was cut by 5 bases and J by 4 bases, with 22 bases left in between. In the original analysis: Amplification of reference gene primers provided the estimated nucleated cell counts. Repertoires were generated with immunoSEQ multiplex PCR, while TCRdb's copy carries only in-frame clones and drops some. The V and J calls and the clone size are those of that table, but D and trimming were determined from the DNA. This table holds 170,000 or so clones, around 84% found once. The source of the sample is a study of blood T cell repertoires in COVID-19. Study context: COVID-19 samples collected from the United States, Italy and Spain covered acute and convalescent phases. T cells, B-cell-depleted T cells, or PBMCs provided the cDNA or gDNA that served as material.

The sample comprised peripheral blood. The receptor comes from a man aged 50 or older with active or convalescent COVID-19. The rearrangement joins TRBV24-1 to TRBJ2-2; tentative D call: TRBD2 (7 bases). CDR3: CATSVGRGWRESTGELFF. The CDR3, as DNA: TGTGCCACCAGTGTTGGCAGGGGTTGGCGGGAGTCCACCGGGGAGCTGTTTTTT.